The entry below gives a single T cell receptor (beta chain) sequence along with its context. These data are taken from a study of TIL therapy for anti-PD-1-resistant metastatic lung cancer. The CDR3 runs 16 residues. Per germline, CDR1 MDHEN and CDR2 SYDVKM. Trimming removed 5 bases from V and 10 bases from J; junction bases left unmatched: 16. The immunoSEQ assay was v3. Sequencing used immunoSEQ multiplex PCR; TCRdb keeps in-frame clones, though not all of them. The sample lists about 50,000 clones, around three quarters occurring once. Time point indicated: pre-treatment sample, taken before nivolumab and TIL therapy.

This sample comprised blood, obtained at baseline. The TCR was taken from a woman between 25 and 80 years old with non-small cell lung cancer. J is TRBJ2-1 and V is TRBV28; 8 bases map to TRBD2. DNA for the CDR3: TGTGCCAGCAGTGCTAATCTAGCGGGTAACGCGAGAGAGCAGTTCTTC. It codes for CASSANLAGNAREQFF.